Following are 27 T cell receptor beta chains from one sample sequenced in a study of T cells in Graves' hyperthyroidism and ophthalmopathy. Amplified regions were TCR beta CDR3 sequences from RNA transcripts. TCR CDR3 regions were first amplified by RT-PCR with HTBI primers. TCRdb reanalysed the multiplex PCR reads using MiXCR and keeps one entry per CDR3 protein. The sample lists 270,000 or so distinct CDR3 sequences, 15% seen once, with roughly 30% in the top ten. Sequences were obtained from blood. The source of these receptors is a woman in her 50s with Graves' hyperthyroidism that later progressed to Graves' ophthalmopathy.

This clonotype was observed a few times. The rearrangement links TRBV7-3 to TRBJ2-5, with 9 bases fitting TRBD2. The V and J ends lost 4 bases and 3 bases, in that order; junction bases with no gene match: 6. Germline CDR1 and CDR2: SGHTA and FQGTGA. CDR3 size: 15 residues. CDR3 nucleotide sequence: TGTGCCAGCAGCTCGACTAGCGGAACCGAAGAGACCCAGTACTTC. It codes for CASSSTSGTEETQYF.

The rearrangement links TRBV2 to TRBJ2-1; no firm D call. The germline V gene has CDR1 SNHLY and CDR2 FYNNEI. The CDR3 has 16 amino acids. V shed 0 bases and J shed 7 bases, with 16 bases lying between them. The CDR3 coding sequence is TGTGCCAGCAGTGAAGCGCGTCACCTGGGGAAAAATGAGCAGTTCTTC. The encoded protein is CASSEARHLGKNEQFF.

V usage is TRBV5-8 and J usage is TRBJ2-7; D is perhaps TRBD1 or TRBD2 (6 bases each). The CDR3 extends over 14 amino acids. CDR1 and CDR2 (germline): SGHTS, YDEGEE. V lost 4 bases to trimming and J lost 4 bases, with 15 bases between them. The DNA for the CDR3 is TGTGCCAGCAGCCATCTTGAGGGGGGTTACGAGCAGTACTTC. This encodes CASSHLEGGYEQYF.

V gene TRBV7-2 combines with J gene TRBJ1-6, with a possible D match to TRBD1 (5 bases). V was clipped by 5 bases and J by 9 bases, with 11 bases between them. The V gene's germline CDR1 is SGHTA and CDR2 FQGNSA. There are 13 residues in the CDR3. CDR3 in amino acids: CASSAGIISPLHF. In DNA form, the CDR3 reads TGTGCCAGCAGCGCAGGGATAATTTCACCCCTCCACTTT.

The chain joins TRBV28 to TRBJ1-4, with 8 bases fitting TRBD1. The V segment lost 4 bases and the J segment 8 bases; nucleotides outside the gene matches: 6. The CDR3 sequence is 14 residues long. The germline V gene has CDR1 MDHEN and CDR2 SYDVKM. The DNA for the CDR3 is TGTGCCAGCAGTTCAGGGGGCGCCTTGGAAAAACTGTTTTTT. Residues: CASSSGGALEKLFF.

This clonotype came up many times. V gene TRBV12-5 combines with J gene TRBJ1-1; a possible D gene is TRBD1 (6 bases). V shed 5 bases and J shed 6 bases, with 13 bases lying between them. Germline lookup yields CDR1 LGHNT and CDR2 FRNRAP. The CDR3 sequence is 13 residues long. CDR3 nucleotides: TGTGCTAGTGGTAACTCAGGGGAATCTGAAGCTTTCTTT. This sequence encodes CASGNSGESEAFF.

This clonotype was counted many times. The CDR3 here is CASSPRTVGTEAFF. Here the CDR3 DNA reads TGTGCCAGCAGCCCGAGGACAGTAGGCACTGAAGCTTTCTTT. V and J are TRBV7-9 and TRBJ1-1, with D tentatively TRBD1 (6 bases). Per germline, CDR1 SEHNR and CDR2 FQNEAQ (reference sequence). The CDR3 runs to 14 residues. V was trimmed by 5 bases and J by 4 bases, leaving 14 bases between them.

This clonotype was observed many times. The chain uses TRBV27 and TRBJ1-1; possible D gene TRBD1, 6 bases. The CDR3 sequence is 15 residues long. Germline V gives CDR1 MNHEY, CDR2 SMNVEV (reference sequence). The V end was cut by 4 bases, the J end by 5 bases, with 17 bases between. CDR3 nucleotide sequence: TGTGCCAGCAGTTCGCCTCAGGGGTGGTGGACTGAAGCTTTCTTT. Translating it yields CASSSPQGWWTEAFF.

This clonotype has only a few counts. The chain combines TRBV3-1 with TRBJ1-4; 7 bases fit TRBD1. V lost 3 bases to trimming and J lost 4 bases; unmatched junction nucleotides: 5. Germline V gives CDR1 LGHDT, CDR2 YNNKEL (reference sequence). The CDR3 contains 15 residues. CDR3 residues: CASSHWDSNNEKLFF. DNA for the CDR3: TGTGCCAGCAGCCATTGGGACAGCAATAATGAAAAACTGTTTTTT. Complete variable domain (other parts from reference TRBV3-1 and TRBJ1-4): DTAVSQTPKYLVTQMGNDKSIKCEQNLGHDTMYWYKQDSKKFLKIMFSYNNKELIINETVPNRFSPKSPDKAHLNLHINSLELGDSAVYFCASSHWDSNNEKLFFGSGTQLSVL.

The chain's CDR3 is CASSLRRKTEAFF. As DNA, the CDR3 is TGTGCCAGCAGCCTGCGGAGGAAGACTGAAGCTTTCTTT. The chain couples TRBV7-2 to TRBJ1-1; D unresolved. This CDR3 contains 13 residues. V lost 5 bases and J lost 5, with 12 bases in between. Germline V gene lookup returns CDR1 SGHTA and CDR2 FQGNSA.

The chain is built from TRBV5-1 and TRBJ2-1, with 11 positions matching TRBD2. The CDR3 spans 16 residues. Germline CDR1 and CDR2: SGHRS and YFSETQ. V gave up 10 bases and J gave up 4 bases; unmatched junction bases: 13. CDR3 sequence: CACQQLGTSGYNEQFF. The DNA for the CDR3 is TGCGCCTGCCAGCAGCTTGGGACTAGCGGTTACAATGAGCAGTTCTTC.

This clonotype was observed many times. The J gene is TRBJ1-2, the V gene TRBV27; D is undetermined. This CDR3 is 14 amino acids long. V was clipped by 5 bases and J by 6 bases, with 16 bases between them. Per the germline V gene, CDR1 is MNHEY and CDR2 is SMNVEV (reference sequence). This chain's CDR3 is CASSRMRGIDGYTF. The CDR3, as DNA: TGTGCCAGCAGTAGGATGCGAGGGATTGATGGCTACACCTTC.

A few counts support this clonotype. The rearrangement links TRBV5-6 to TRBJ2-1, with 7 bases identical to TRBD2. Germline trimming cut 3 bases from V and 5 bases from J; bases unmatched to any gene: 8. Per the germline V gene, CDR1 is SGHDT and CDR2 is YYEEEE. The CDR3 is made up of 15 amino acids. The CDR3 DNA reads as TGTGCCAGCAGCTGGGAGGGGCGGTATGACAATGAGCAGTTCTTC. Its protein is CASSWEGRYDNEQFF.

The J gene is TRBJ2-3, the V gene TRBV4-1; TRBD2 matches 8 bases. J gave up 4 bases and V 4 bases, and 7 bases lay outside the gene matches. CDR3 length: 15 amino acids. Germline V gene sequence: CDR1 MGHRA, CDR2 YSYEKL. CDR3 in DNA: TGCGCCAGCAGCCCTAGCGGGTATACTCCAGATACGCAGTATTTT. Protein sequence: CASSPSGYTPDTQYF.

This rearrangement joins TRBV10-2 to TRBJ1-2, with D tentatively TRBD1 (5 bases). Per germline, CDR1 WSHSY and CDR2 SAAADI. The CDR3 runs to 13 residues. The ends were cut back, 6 bases at V and 2 bases at J, with 10 bases in the middle. CDR3 nucleotide sequence: TGCGCCAGCAGGGGAGGGGCCAACTATGGCTACACCTTC. Its translation: CASRGGANYGYTF.

This clonotype showed up many times. V gene TRBV6-6 combines with J gene TRBJ1-2, with D possibly TRBD1 on 5 matching bases. The germline V and J ends were trimmed by 0 bases and 6 bases, with 14 bases remaining between them. Germline V CDR1 and CDR2: MNHNY, SVGAGI (reference sequence). This CDR3 contains 15 residues. CDR3 bases: TGTGCCAGCAGTTACTCGGGCAGGGAGTGGGATGGCTACACCTTC. Its translation: CASSYSGREWDGYTF.

DNA for the CDR3: TGCAGTGCTTCGGGACACAACCAAGAGACCCAGTACTTC. Protein: CSASGHNQETQYF. The chain uses TRBV20-1 and TRBJ2-5; weak D call: TRBD1 (6 bases). The CDR3 covers 13 residues. V lost 5 bases and J lost 0, with 10 bases in between. Germline V lookup: CDR1 DFQATT, CDR2 SNEGSKA (reference sequence).

This clonotype was recorded many times. J is TRBJ2-3 and V is TRBV11-2; D call uncertain. V shed 4 bases and J shed 6 bases, with 2 bases lying between them. The CDR3 loop spans 10 amino acids. CDR1 and CDR2 (germline): SGHAT, FQNNGV. The CDR3 region has the DNA TGTGCCAGCAGCTACGATACGCAGTATTTT. Protein product: CASSYDTQYF.

Concerning this clonotype itself: The junction does not match germline at one end; this may be a read error. The chain is built from TRBV19 and TRBJ1-1, with 7 bases lining up with TRBD1. CDR1 and CDR2 (germline): LNHDA, SQIVND (reference sequence). The CDR3 sequence is 12 residues long. This CDR3 reads CASGQPNTGAFF. The DNA of the CDR3 is TGTGCGTCGGGACAGCCGAACACTGGAGCTTTCTTT.

This clonotype was recorded many times. The chain has TRBV6-6 and TRBJ2-1, with 14 positions matching TRBD2. CDR1 and CDR2 (germline): MNHNY, SVGAGI (reference sequence). The CDR3 runs to 17 residues. V dropped 1 base and J dropped 8; count of bases not matched to a gene: 7. CDR3 sequence: CASSYFGTSGSVDEQFF. The CDR3 DNA is TGTGCCAGCAGTTACTTTGGGACTAGCGGGAGTGTGGATGAGCAGTTCTTC.

This clonotype was observed at least ten times. The rearrangement links TRBV11-2 to TRBJ2-7; 8 nucleotides line up with TRBD2. Unmatched junction bases numbered 10, after V lost 1 base and J lost 5 bases. This CDR3 comprises 16 residues. The germline CDR1 and CDR2 sequences are SGHAT and FQNNGV. DNA of the CDR3: TGTGCCAGCAGCTTAGCGCCGGGAGGGCGGGGGGACGAGCAGTACTTC. It is translated as CASSLAPGGRGDEQYF.

The table lists this clonotype with a few counts. This chain connects TRBV6-1 to TRBJ1-2; tentative D call: TRBD1 (5 bases). The CDR3 covers 13 residues. Germline V gives CDR1 MNHNS, CDR2 SASEGT. The germline V and J ends were trimmed by 8 bases and 6 bases, with 16 bases remaining between them. CDR3 bases: TGTGCCAGCCGGGACTTCTTAGGGAATGGCTACACCTTC. Translating gives CASRDFLGNGYTF.

The rearrangement uses TRBV19 and TRBJ2-1, with 12 bases identical to TRBD2. V gave up 5 bases and J gave up 0 bases; unmatched junction bases: 11. Germline V gives CDR1 LNHDA, CDR2 SQIVND (reference sequence). The CDR3 is 19 amino acids. This chain's CDR3 is CASSPSRTSGKSSYNEQFF. The DNA for the CDR3 is TGTGCCAGTAGTCCATCGCGGACTAGCGGGAAGAGCTCCTACAATGAGCAGTTCTTC.

This clonotype was seen at least ten times. Mismatch with germline at one junction end may stem from a read error. The chain recombines TRBV5-1 with TRBJ1-1; D possibly corresponds to TRBD1 (5 bases). The CDR3 contains 12 residues. The germline gives CDR1 SGHRS, CDR2 YFSETQ. CDR3 in amino acids: CASSLEGSEAFF. CDR3 sequence (DNA): TGTGCCAGCAGCCTAGAGGGGAGTGAAGCTTTCTTT.

This clonotype was counted many times. This chain uses TRBV28 with TRBJ1-2; D call uncertain. The CDR3 contains 16 residues. Trimming pared 2 bases from V and 4 bases from J, leaving 17 bases between. Germline CDR1 MDHEN, CDR2 SYDVKM. CDR3: CASSLRGSANIYGYTF. CDR3 in DNA: TGTGCCAGCAGTTTACGTGGCAGCGCAAACATCTATGGCTACACCTTC.

The rearrangement links TRBV10-3 to TRBJ2-3, with 12 bases lining up with TRBD2. This CDR3 has 16 residues. Germline lookup yields CDR1 ENHRY and CDR2 SYGVKD. V trimming: 3 bases; J trimming: 3 bases; junction bases outside the gene matches: 4. CDR3 coding DNA: TGTGCCATCAGTGAAACTAGCGGGAGGACTACAGATACGCAGTATTTT. Translating it yields CAISETSGRTTDTQYF.

This clonotype has at least ten counts. This sequence joins TRBV3-1 and TRBJ1-1; 8 positions match TRBD1. Germline lookup yields CDR1 LGHDT and CDR2 YNNKEL (reference sequence). Losses at the gene ends were 4 bases for V and 5 bases for J; bases not matched to a gene: 12. The CDR3 is made up of 16 amino acids. In nucleotides, the CDR3 is TGTGCCAGCAGCCCTCTGGCGCAGGGGGCGATGACTGAAGCTTTCTTT. It yields the protein CASSPLAQGAMTEAFF. The complete variable domain, with remaining parts taken from reference TRBV3-1 and TRBJ1-1, reads DTAVSQTPKYLVTQMGNDKSIKCEQNLGHDTMYWYKQDSKKFLKIMFSYNNKELIINETVPNRFSPKSPDKAHLNLHINSLELGDSAVYFCASSPLAQGAMTEAFFGQGTRLTVV.